These 9 T cell receptor beta chains were sequenced from one sample in a study of T cell repertoires in cytomegalovirus infection. TCRdb ran MiXCR on the reads and lists one entry per CDR3 protein. The table has approximately 150,000 distinct CDR3 sequences, roughly a sixth seen once. The specimen was CD8+ T cells from PBMCs. The receptors here all came from a human donor in good health (CMV status not recorded). Some clones in this sample may be carry-over from other donors' samples.

The chain has TRBV7-9 and TRBJ1-2; D is possibly TRBD1 (5 bases). CDR3 length: 12 residues. Trimming took off 1 base at V and 13 bases at J, with 13 bases between the two ends. CDR1 and CDR2 (germline): SEHNR, FQNEAQ (reference sequence). CDR3 loop: CASSLEAQGVTF. The CDR3 nucleotides read TGTGCCAGCAGCTTAGAGGCGCAGGGTGTCACCTTC.

This clonotype was observed a handful of times. V is TRBV10-3 and J is TRBJ1-6; D gene ambiguous. The CDR3 loop spans 13 amino acids. V shed 7 bases and J shed 7 bases, with 11 bases lying between them. Germline V gene lookup returns CDR1 ENHRY and CDR2 SYGVKD. CDR3 DNA: TGTGCCATCAATCGTAGGGAAAATTCACCCCTCCACTTT. Protein product: CAINRRENSPLHF.

The chain links TRBV28 to TRBJ2-7, with TRBD2 matching over 11 bases. J gave up 5 bases and V 5 bases, and 11 bases lay outside the gene matches. The CDR3 loop spans 16 amino acids. In germline, CDR1 is MDHEN, CDR2 SYDVKM. The CDR3 DNA follows: TGTGCCAGCAGTCTCACCTTAGCGGGAGGGCCCGACGAGCAGTACTTC. Protein sequence: CASSLTLAGGPDEQYF.

This clonotype was detected ten times or more. This chain joins TRBV7-2 and TRBJ2-4, with D hard to call. The V gene's germline CDR1 is SGHTA and CDR2 FQGNSA. Trimming removed 5 bases from V and 2 bases from J, with 10 bases in between. This CDR3 has 14 residues. DNA for the CDR3: TGTGCCAGCAGCCAAATGGGGACCAAAAACATTCAGTACTTC. This sequence encodes CASSQMGTKNIQYF.

The chain joins TRBV7-3 to TRBJ1-2; TRBD1 matches at 9 bases. Germline V lookup: CDR1 SGHTA, CDR2 FQGTGA. This CDR3 is built from 16 residues. The J segment lost 3 bases and the V segment lost 5 bases, leaving 10 bases of the junction unmatched. CDR3 amino acids: CASSRTRQGEDYGYTF. CDR3 nucleotides: TGTGCCAGCAGCCGAACTCGACAGGGGGAGGACTATGGCTACACCTTC.

The J gene is TRBJ2-2, the V gene TRBV4-2; 8 bases match TRBD1. There are 18 residues in the CDR3. Germline V CDR1 and CDR2: LGHNA, YNFKEQ. After removal of 0 bases from V and 0 bases from J, the junction contained 6 bases not matched to a gene. DNA of the CDR3: TGTGCCAGCAGCCAAGATTCCGGGACAGGCGCGAACACCGGGGAGCTGTTTTTT. Amino acids: CASSQDSGTGANTGELFF.

Comments on this clonotype: This may be a read error: a much more frequent sequence differs by one nucleotide. The V and J genes are TRBV6-2 or TRBV6-3 and TRBJ2-3; D is perhaps TRBD2 (6 bases). CDR3 size: 15 residues. Germline CDR1 and CDR2: MNHEY and SVGEGT. CDR3 in amino acids: CANSPRSGSTDTQYF. CDR3 in DNA: TGTGCCAACAGTCCGAGGAGCGGGAGCACAGATACGCAGTATTTT.

This chain uses TRBV27 with TRBJ1-1; D unclear. Trimming left V 8 bases short and J 5 bases short, with 18 bases between. The CDR3 sequence is 14 residues long. Germline CDR1 reads MNHEY; CDR2 reads SMNVEV (reference sequence). CDR3 sequence: CASVTGTHDTEAFF. The CDR3 region has the DNA TGTGCCAGCGTGACGGGAACCCATGATACTGAAGCTTTCTTT.

The CDR3 region is CASSIELQPQHF. In nucleotides, the CDR3 is TGTGCCAGTAGTATAGAACTTCAGCCCCAGCATTTT. The J gene is TRBJ1-5, the V gene TRBV19, with D uncertain. The CDR3 has 12 amino acids. Trimming cost V 0 bases and J 6 bases, with 3 bases left between them. Germline values: CDR1 LNHDA, CDR2 SQIVND (reference sequence).